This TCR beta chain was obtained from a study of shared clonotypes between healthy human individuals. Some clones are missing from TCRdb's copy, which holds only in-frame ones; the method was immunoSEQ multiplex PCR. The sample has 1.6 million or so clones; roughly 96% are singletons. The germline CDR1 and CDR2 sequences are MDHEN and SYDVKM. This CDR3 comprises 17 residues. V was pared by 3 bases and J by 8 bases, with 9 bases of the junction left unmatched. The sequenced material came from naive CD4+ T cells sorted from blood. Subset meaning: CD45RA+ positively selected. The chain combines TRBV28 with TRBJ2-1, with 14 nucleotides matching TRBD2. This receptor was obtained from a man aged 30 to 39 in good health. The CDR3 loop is CASSLAWRTSGRYEQFF. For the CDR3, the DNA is TGTGCCAGCAGTTTGGCCTGGAGGACTAGCGGGAGGTATGAGCAGTTCTTC.